Reported below is one T cell receptor beta chain. Germline V gene data show CDR1 as LGHNA and CDR2 as YSLEER. The CDR3 loop spans 17 amino acids. V was shortened by 0 bases and J by 2 bases, with 16 bases between the two germline ends. The second PCR ran roughly 7 to 12 cycles with a sample-barcoded 5' primer and J-beta primers. TCRdb re-analysed the 5' RACE reads in MiXCR, keeping a single row per CDR3 protein. The table lists under 1,100,000 distinct CDR3 sequences, roughly 24% of them singletons. The data belong to a study of blood T cells in healthy people across ages. These data were likewise used in another study, on T cells of mothers and their children.

The chain has TRBV4-3 and TRBJ1-1, with D hard to call. The source is a girl aged 2 to 9 in good health. The sample comprised blood. Written as DNA, the CDR3 is TGCGCCAGCAGCCAAGATTGTATGACTCCGGGAAACACTGAAGCTTTCTTT. Protein product: CASSQDCMTPGNTEAFF.